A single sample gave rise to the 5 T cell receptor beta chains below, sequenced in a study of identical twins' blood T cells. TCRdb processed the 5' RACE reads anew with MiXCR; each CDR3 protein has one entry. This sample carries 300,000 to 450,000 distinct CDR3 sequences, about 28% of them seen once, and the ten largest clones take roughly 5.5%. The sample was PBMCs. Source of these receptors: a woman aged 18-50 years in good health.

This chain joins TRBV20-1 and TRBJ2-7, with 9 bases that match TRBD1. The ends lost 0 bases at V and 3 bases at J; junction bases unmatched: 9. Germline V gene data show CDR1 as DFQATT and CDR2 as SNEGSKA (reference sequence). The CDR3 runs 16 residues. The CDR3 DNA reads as TGCAGTGCTAGAGATCTCTCCCGGGACAGGGACTACGAGCAGTACTTC. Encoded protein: CSARDLSRDRDYEQYF.

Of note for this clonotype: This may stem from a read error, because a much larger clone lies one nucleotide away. CDR3: CASSFATGLYERYF. The DNA for the CDR3 is TGTGCCAGCAGTTTTGCGACAGGGCTGTACGAGCGGTACTTC. J is TRBJ2-7 and V is TRBV27, with 7 nucleotides matching TRBD1. Germline CDR1 is MNHEY and CDR2 is SMNVEV (reference sequence). This CDR3 contains 14 residues.

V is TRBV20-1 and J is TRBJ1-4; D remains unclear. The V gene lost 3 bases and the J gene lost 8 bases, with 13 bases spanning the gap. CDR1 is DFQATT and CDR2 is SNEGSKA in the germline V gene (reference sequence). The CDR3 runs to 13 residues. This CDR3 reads CSASRGREEKLFF. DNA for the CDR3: TGCAGTGCTAGCAGAGGGAGGGAGGAAAAACTGTTTTTT.

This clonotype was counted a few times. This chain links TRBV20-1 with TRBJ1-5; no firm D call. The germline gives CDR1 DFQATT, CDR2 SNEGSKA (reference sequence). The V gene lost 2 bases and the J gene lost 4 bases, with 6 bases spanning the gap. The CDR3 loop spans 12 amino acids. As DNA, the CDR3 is TGCAGTGCTAGAATGGGAAATCAGCCCCAGCATTTT. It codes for CSARMGNQPQHF.

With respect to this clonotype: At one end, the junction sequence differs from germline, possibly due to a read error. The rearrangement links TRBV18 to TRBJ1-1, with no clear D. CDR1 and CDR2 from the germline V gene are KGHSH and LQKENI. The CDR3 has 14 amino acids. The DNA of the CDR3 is TGTACCAGCTCAAACGGACCCATGAACACTGAAGCTTTCTTT. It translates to CTSSNGPMNTEAFF.